A selection of T cell receptor beta chains follows, all from one sample in a study of T cell responses to AZD1222 COVID-19 vaccine. The repertoire was sequenced with immunoSEQ multiplex PCR; TCRdb's copy has only in-frame clones and lacks some. Seen here are about 130,000 clones, 88% observed once, and the top ten hold 7.5% to 8%. The sequences come from peripheral blood, collected on day 0 of AZD1222 vaccination. These receptors were obtained from an adult in good health. Each CDR3 is given with its conserved first and last residue. The D gene is left open where the match is weak. Clone sizes are given selectively: once, few, many, or a class where the clone is expanded.

V gene: TRBV18; D gene: TRBD1; clone size: NA; J gene: TRBJ1-5; CDR3 protein: CASSPRQGGSNQPQHF; CDR3 DNA: TGTGCCAGCTCACCTCGACAGGGTGGTAGCAATCAGCCCCAGCATTTT
V gene: TRBV5-1; D gene: NA; clone size: few; J gene: TRBJ1-2; CDR3 protein: CASSLGVNYGYTF; CDR3 DNA: TGCGCCAGCAGCCTCGGGGTTAACTATGGCTACACCTTC
V gene: TRBV7-2; D gene: NA; clone size: few; J gene: TRBJ2-4; CDR3 protein: CASSLEVTVKNIQYF; CDR3 DNA: TGTGCCAGCAGCTTAGAAGTAACAGTAAAAAACATTCAGTACTTC
V gene: TRBV14; D gene: NA; clone size: NA; J gene: TRBJ1-1; CDR3 protein: CASSQEKDGAWNTEAFF; CDR3 DNA: TGTGCCAGCAGCCAAGAAAAGGATGGCGCTTGGAACACTGAAGCTTTCTTT
V gene: TRBV2; D gene: NA; clone size: NA; J gene: TRBJ2-7; CDR3 protein: CASKGPVSYEQYF; CDR3 DNA: TGTGCCAGCAAGGGTCCCGTCTCCTACGAGCAGTACTTC
V gene: TRBV18; D gene: NA; clone size: NA; J gene: TRBJ2-3; CDR3 protein: CASSPGVGTDTQYF; CDR3 DNA: TGTGCCAGCTCACCTGGTGTCGGGACAGATACGCAGTATTTT
V gene: TRBV25-1; D gene: TRBD1; clone size: NA; J gene: TRBJ1-1; CDR3 protein: CASSAPDRLEAFF; CDR3 DNA: TGTGCCAGCAGTGCCCCGGACAGGCTTGAAGCTTTCTTT
V gene: TRBV5-6; D gene: TRBD1; clone size: NA; J gene: TRBJ1-1; CDR3 protein: CASSLVGQGNTEAFF; CDR3 DNA: TGTGCCAGCAGCTTGGTAGGACAGGGGAACACTGAAGCTTTCTTT
V gene: TRBV3-1/TRBV3-2; D gene: NA; clone size: few; J gene: TRBJ1-5; CDR3 protein: CASSQDLPSPDQPQHF; CDR3 DNA: TGTGCCAGCAGCCAAGATCTCCCCAGTCCTGATCAGCCCCAGCATTTT
V gene: TRBV7-9; D gene: NA; clone size: NA; J gene: TRBJ1-3; CDR3 protein: CASSLALRISGNTIYF; CDR3 DNA: TGTGCCAGCAGCTTAGCGCTAAGGATCTCTGGAAACACCATATATTTT
V gene: TRBV20-1; D gene: NA; clone size: NA; J gene: TRBJ2-3; CDR3 protein: CSARRLDTQYF; CDR3 DNA: TGCAGTGCTAGAAGGCTAGATACGCAGTATTTT
V gene: TRBV2; D gene: NA; clone size: NA; J gene: TRBJ1-6; CDR3 protein: CASSEGRVNNSPLHF; CDR3 DNA: TGTGCCAGCAGTGAAGGGAGGGTTAATAATTCACCCCTCCACTTT
V gene: TRBV2; D gene: TRBD1; clone size: NA; J gene: TRBJ2-1; CDR3 protein: CASSLTGESYNEQFF; CDR3 DNA: TGTGCCAGCAGCCTGACAGGGGAGTCCTACAATGAGCAGTTCTTC
V gene: TRBV21-1; D gene: NA; clone size: NA; J gene: TRBJ2-1; CDR3 protein: CVIGASDEQFF; CDR3 DNA: TGTGTTATCGGGGCCTCGGATGAGCAGTTCTTC
V gene: TRBV9; D gene: NA; clone size: NA; J gene: TRBJ1-1; CDR3 protein: CASSVSFQGEAFF; CDR3 DNA: TGTGCCAGCAGCGTATCATTTCAGGGTGAAGCTTTCTTT
V gene: TRBV6-5; D gene: NA; clone size: NA; J gene: TRBJ1-1; CDR3 protein: CASSTGGIGTEAFF; CDR3 DNA: TGTGCCAGCAGTACGGGGGGGATCGGCACTGAAGCTTTCTTT
V gene: TRBV5-1; D gene: NA; clone size: NA; J gene: TRBJ1-1; CDR3 protein: CASAGSSNTEAFF; CDR3 DNA: TGCGCCAGCGCGGGGTCTTCGAACACTGAAGCTTTCTTT
V gene: TRBV7-9; D gene: TRBD1; clone size: NA; J gene: TRBJ2-7; CDR3 protein: CASSGTGYLPDEQYF; CDR3 DNA: TGTGCCAGCAGCGGGACAGGTTACCTACCGGACGAGCAGTACTTC
V gene: TRBV6-1; D gene: NA; clone size: few; J gene: TRBJ1-4; CDR3 protein: CASSDAGGGEKLFF; CDR3 DNA: TGTGCCAGCAGTGACGCGGGGGGCGGTGAAAAACTGTTTTTT
V gene: TRBV5-4; D gene: NA; clone size: NA; J gene: TRBJ1-2; CDR3 protein: CASSLAQVNYGYTF; CDR3 DNA: TGTGCCAGCAGCTTGGCACAAGTTAACTATGGCTACACCTTC
V gene: TRBV10-3; D gene: TRBD1; clone size: NA; J gene: TRBJ2-7; CDR3 protein: CAISAGTGSNEQYF; CDR3 DNA: TGTGCCATCAGTGCGGGGACAGGGTCAAACGAGCAGTACTTC
V gene: TRBV3-1/TRBV3-2; D gene: TRBD2; clone size: NA; J gene: TRBJ2-6; CDR3 protein: CASSRDLRSGRGSGANVLTF; CDR3 DNA: TGTGCCAGCAGCCGCGACCTTCGGAGCGGGAGAGGGTCTGGGGCCAACGTCCTGACTTTC
V gene: TRBV9; D gene: NA; clone size: NA; J gene: TRBJ2-5; CDR3 protein: CASSATGGGNQETQYF; CDR3 DNA: TGTGCCAGCAGCGCTACAGGGGGAGGGAATCAAGAGACCCAGTACTTC
V gene: TRBV7-9; D gene: TRBD1; clone size: NA; J gene: TRBJ1-1; CDR3 protein: CASSLVTGASTEAFF; CDR3 DNA: TGTGCCAGCAGCTTAGTTACAGGGGCAAGCACTGAAGCTTTCTTT